These 9 T cell receptor beta chains were sequenced from one sample in a study of cytomegalovirus exposure and HLA in healthy donors. The PCR contained 60 Vbeta and 13 Jbeta primers. The assay was immunoSEQ multiplex PCR, and TCRdb's table has in-frame clones only and misses some. The table records 130,000 or so clones, around 75% of them present only once. The sample consisted of PBMCs. The receptors were gathered from a young man in good health and CMV-seronegative.

This clone turned up a few times. V and J are TRBV28 and TRBJ2-7; D remains unclear. Between the trimmed V and J ends, which lost 7 bases and 0 bases, there was a span of 16 bases. Germline loops: CDR1 MDHEN, CDR2 SYDVKM. The CDR3 contains 15 residues. DNA of the CDR3: TGTGCCAGCATTGGGCTAAGTCTGAGCTCCTACGAGCAGTACTTC. This encodes CASIGLSLSSYEQYF.

This clone occurred a few times. The chain links TRBV6-1 to TRBJ2-1, with TRBD1 matching over 9 bases. Trimming cost V 6 bases and J 9 bases; bases outside gene matches: 0. Looked up from germline, CDR1 is MNHNS and CDR2 is SASEGT. The CDR3 runs to 11 residues. The CDR3: CASRDRGEQFF. The CDR3 DNA sequence: TGTGCCAGCAGGGACAGGGGTGAGCAGTTCTTC.

The chain carries TRBV7-2 and TRBJ2-7, with D perhaps matching TRBD1 (6 bases). This CDR3 spans 14 amino acids. V lost 1 base and J 2 bases, leaving 9 bases between the germline ends. Germline V gene data show CDR1 as SGHTA and CDR2 as FQGNSA. The CDR3 bases are TGTGCCAGCAGCTTAGACAGGGCGACCTACGAGCAGTACTTC. This encodes CASSLDRATYEQYF.

This clone was seen more than once but under ten times. The CDR3 DNA is TGTGCCAGTCGACAGGGCTCCTACTATGGCTACACCTTC. Its protein is CASRQGSYYGYTF. This chain joins TRBV6-4 and TRBJ1-2; 7 nucleotides line up with TRBD1. J lost 3 bases, V lost 9 bases, and 7 bases had no gene match. This CDR3 has 13 amino acids. Per the germline V gene, CDR1 is MRHNA and CDR2 is SNTAGT.

The chain joins TRBV27 to TRBJ1-5, with D possibly being TRBD1 (6 bases). CDR1 is MNHEY, CDR2 SMNVEV, per germline (reference sequence). This CDR3 has 16 amino acids. Between the trimmed V and J ends, which lost 0 bases and 4 bases, there was a span of 13 bases. In DNA form, the CDR3 reads TGTGCCAGCAGTTTATCGATGGCAGGGGTGAATCAGCCCCAGCATTTT. Translated: CASSLSMAGVNQPQHF.

This rearrangement joins TRBV19 to TRBJ2-7, with D perhaps TRBD2 (6 bases). The germline V gene has CDR1 LNHDA and CDR2 SQIVND (reference sequence). The CDR3 extends over 15 amino acids. The V and J ends lost 3 bases and 6 bases respectively, with 18 bases between them. CDR3 DNA: TGTGCCAGTAGTATCTTGTTGGGGGGTGTAGGCGAGCAGTACTTC. Its translation: CASSILLGGVGEQYF.

V usage is TRBV19 and J usage is TRBJ2-1; D is uncertain. The V end was cut by 5 bases, the J end by 0 bases, with 14 bases between. The germline CDR1 and CDR2 sequences are LNHDA and SQIVND (reference sequence). The CDR3 covers 16 residues. The CDR3 here is CASSFPRVSSYNEQFF. CDR3 nucleotide sequence: TGTGCCAGTAGTTTCCCCCGGGTTAGCTCCTACAATGAGCAGTTCTTC.

The chain combines TRBV5-4 with TRBJ2-3, with 7 bases identical to TRBD1. V lost 4 bases and J lost 2; bases outside the gene matches: 10. The CDR3 is made up of 16 amino acids. Germline lookup yields CDR1 SGHNT and CDR2 YYREEE (reference sequence). The CDR3, as DNA: TGTGCCAGCAGCGATCAAGCCAGGGGGAACACAGATACGCAGTATTTT. This gives the protein CASSDQARGNTDTQYF. Together with reference TRBV5-4 and TRBJ2-3, the CDR3 gives the full variable domain: ETGVTQSPTHLIKTRGQQVTLRCSSQSGHNTVSWYQQALGQGPQFIFQYYREEENGRGNFPPRFSGLQFPNYSSELNVNALELDDSALYLCASSDQARGNTDTQYFGPGTRLTVL.

The chain has TRBV5-1 and TRBJ1-1; 8 bases line up with TRBD1. The trim removed 0 bases at V and 10 bases at J, leaving 5 bases unmatched. Germline V CDR1 and CDR2: SGHRS, YFSETQ. The CDR3 sequence is 13 residues long. CDR3 residues: CASSLARTGLAFF. DNA of the CDR3: TGCGCCAGCAGCTTGGCCAGGACAGGGCTAGCTTTCTTT.